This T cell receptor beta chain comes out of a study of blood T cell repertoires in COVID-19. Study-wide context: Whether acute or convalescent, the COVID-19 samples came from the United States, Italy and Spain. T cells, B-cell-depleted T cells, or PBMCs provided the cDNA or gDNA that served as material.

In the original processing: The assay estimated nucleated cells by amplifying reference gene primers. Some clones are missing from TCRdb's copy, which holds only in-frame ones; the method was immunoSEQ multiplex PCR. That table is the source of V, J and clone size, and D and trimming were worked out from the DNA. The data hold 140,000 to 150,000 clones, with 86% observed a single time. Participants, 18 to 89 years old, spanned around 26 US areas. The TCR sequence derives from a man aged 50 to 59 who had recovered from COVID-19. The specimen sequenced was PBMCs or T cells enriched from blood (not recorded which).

The CDR3 loop reads CASSKGTGSDTQYF. The DNA of the CDR3 is TGTGCCAGCAGCAAAGGGACAGGGTCGGATACGCAGTATTTT. V usage is TRBV7-2 and J usage is TRBJ2-3; 9 bases are shared with TRBD1. The CDR3 consists of 14 residues. V lost 5 bases to trimming and J lost 6 bases; unmatched junction nucleotides: 6. The germline gives CDR1 SGHTA, CDR2 FQGNSA.